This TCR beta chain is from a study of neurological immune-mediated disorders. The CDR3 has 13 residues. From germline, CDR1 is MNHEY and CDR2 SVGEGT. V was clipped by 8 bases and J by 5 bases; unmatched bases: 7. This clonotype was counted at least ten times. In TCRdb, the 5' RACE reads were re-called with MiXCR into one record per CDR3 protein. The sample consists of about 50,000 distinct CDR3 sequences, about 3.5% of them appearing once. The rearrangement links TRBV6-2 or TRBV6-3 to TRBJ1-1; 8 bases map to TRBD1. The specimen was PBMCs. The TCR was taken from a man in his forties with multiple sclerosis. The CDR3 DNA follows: TGTGCCAGCCAGGGGGCAGCAAAAACTGAAGCTTTCTTT. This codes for CASQGAAKTEAFF.